This note documents a single TCR beta chain sequence. The antigen remains undetermined. This sample is drawn from a study of T cell repertoires in cytomegalovirus infection. Overall study: Both a matching HLA type and CMV infection were indicated by public TCR beta signatures.

Broader study findings: CMV-specific HLA-C-restricted TCR beta clonotypes dominated the ex vivo response. The cumulative frequency of public TCR beta families identified carriers of CMV plus the relevant HLA.

TCRdb itself ran the reads through MiXCR, one entry per CDR3 protein. The data show fewer than 550,000 distinct CDR3 sequences, with approximately 17% seen just once and 20% to 30% held by the top ten. Sample: CD8+ T cells from PBMCs. The receptor was derived from a human donor in good health (CMV status not recorded). Some clones in this sample may be carry-over from other donors' samples.

The CDR3 DNA is TGTGCCAGCAGCCACTGGCCTGGACAGGGGGCGAACACCGGGGAGCTGTTTTTT. Translated, it gives CASSHWPGQGANTGELFF. V gene TRBV3-1 combines with J gene TRBJ2-2, with TRBD1 matching over 10 bases. This CDR3 is built from 18 residues. V gave up 3 bases and J gave up 0 bases; unmatched junction bases: 7. Germline CDR1 and CDR2: LGHDT and YNNKEL (reference sequence).